Shown below are 18 T cell receptor beta chains from a single sample sequenced in a study of blood T cell repertoires in COVID-19 (dated by TCRdb to between 2020 and 2021). To prepare the library, the immunoSEQ multiplex PCR assay was applied. The immuneACCESS repertoire file appears here via TCRdb, limited to in-frame rearrangements. These files lack a portion of the clones; in checked studies, under half of the deficit traces to unresolved V genes, and the cause of the others is not known. This sample comprises more than 200,000 clones, 86% of them detected only once. More than 5.5% of the sample is held by the ten biggest clonotypes. Sequences were obtained from peripheral blood. These receptors originate from an elderly man with acute or convalescent COVID-19.

This CDR3 is CASANYRGLAGGNEQFF. The CDR3 nucleotides read TGTGCCAGCGCGAACTACAGGGGACTAGCGGGAGGAAATGAGCAGTTCTTC. The gene calls are TRBV19 and TRBJ2-1, with 15 nucleotides matching TRBD2. This CDR3 is built from 17 residues. Germline V gene sequence: CDR1 LNHDA, CDR2 SQIVND (reference sequence). The V segment lost 9 bases and the J segment 7 bases; nucleotides outside the gene matches: 13.

The gene calls are TRBV3-1 (or the pseudogene TRBV3-2) and TRBJ2-5, with TRBD2 matching 7 bases. The ends lost 3 bases at V and 5 bases at J; junction bases unmatched: 6. CDR1 is LGHDT, CDR2 YNNKEL, per germline (reference sequence). The CDR3 sequence is 14 residues long. The CDR3 sequence: CASSHGRRGETQYF. The CDR3 bases are TGTGCCAGCAGCCACGGGAGGCGGGGGGAGACCCAGTACTTC.

This sequence joins TRBV18 and TRBJ2-7, with 10 bases that match TRBD2. The CDR3 totals 16 residues. The germline V gene encodes CDR1 KGHSH and CDR2 LQKENI. Trimming removed 2 bases from V and 5 bases from J; junction bases left unmatched: 9. CDR3: CASSPEWASGSDEQYF. CDR3 coding DNA: TGTGCCAGCTCACCAGAATGGGCTAGCGGGAGCGACGAGCAGTACTTC.

The chain is built from TRBV11-1 and TRBJ2-4; D gene unclear. The CDR3 is 14 amino acids. Looked up from germline, CDR1 is SGHAT and CDR2 is FQDESV (reference sequence). V was pared by 5 bases and J by 0 bases, with 8 bases between. The CDR3, as DNA: TGTGCCAGCAGCCCCTCCAGAGCCAAAAACATTCAGTACTTC. Encoded protein: CASSPSRAKNIQYF.

The CDR3 is CASSEQGGTDTQYF. The CDR3, as DNA: TGTGCCAGTAGTGAACAGGGTGGAACAGATACGCAGTATTTT. This rearrangement joins TRBV19 to TRBJ2-3, with a possible D match to TRBD1 (6 bases). The CDR3 length is 14 residues. V lost 5 bases, J lost 3 bases, and 12 bases lay in between. Per germline, CDR1 LNHDA and CDR2 SQIVND (reference sequence).

The rearrangement links TRBV15 to TRBJ1-5; 10 positions match TRBD1. Germline values: CDR1 LNHNV, CDR2 YYDKDF (reference sequence). The length of the CDR3 is 18 residues. The junction had 6 bases not matched to a gene; V was cut back by 0 bases and J by 1 base. The CDR3 DNA sequence: TGTGCCACCAGCAGAGAGAGGACAGGGGGAGAGAGCAATCAGCCCCAGCATTTT. Its protein product is CATSRERTGGESNQPQHF.

V is TRBV11-2 and J is TRBJ2-1; tentatively, D is TRBD2 (6 bases). Germline V gene lookup returns CDR1 SGHAT and CDR2 FQNNGV. V was trimmed by 5 bases and J by 12 bases, leaving 8 bases between them. The length of the CDR3 is 10 residues. CDR3 coding DNA: TGTGCCAGCAGCCGGCGGGGGCAGTTCTTC. Its protein is CASSRRGQFF. The full variable domain, rest sourced from reference TRBV11-2 and TRBJ2-1, is EAGVAQSPRYKIIEKRQSVAFWCNPISGHATLYWYQQILGQGPKLLIQFQNNGVVDDSQLPKDRFSAERLKGVDSTLKIQPAKLEDSAVYLCASSRRGQFFGPGTRLTVL.

This clone was seen more than once but under ten times. The chain recombines TRBV6-5 with TRBJ1-5; D is undetermined. The germline V and J ends were trimmed by 2 bases and 4 bases, with 9 bases remaining between them. The CDR3 runs 14 residues. Germline CDR1 MNHEY, CDR2 SVGAGI. For the CDR3, the DNA is TGTGCCAGCAGTTACCGTTCAGTTAATCAGCCCCAGCATTTT. The encoded protein is CASSYRSVNQPQHF.

The chain employs TRBV9 and TRBJ2-3, with 8 bases matching TRBD2. CDR1 is SGDLS, CDR2 YYNGEE, per germline. With V trimmed by 6 bases and J by 4 bases, 4 bases remained unmatched. The CDR3 runs to 13 residues. CDR3 in amino acids: CASMDGRADTQYF. CDR3 nucleotide sequence: TGTGCCAGCATGGACGGGAGGGCAGATACGCAGTATTTT. Full variable domain (remainder filled in from reference TRBV9 and TRBJ2-3): DSGVTQTPKHLITATGQRVTLRCSPRSGDLSVYWYQQSLDQGLQFLIQYYNGEERAKGNILERFSAQQFPDLHSELNLSSLELGDSALYFCASMDGRADTQYFGPGTRLTVL.

The chain employs TRBV24-1 and TRBJ1-3, with D perhaps TRBD1 (6 bases). The CDR3 length is 16 residues. CDR1 and CDR2 (germline): KGHDR, SFDVKD. The V and J ends lost 4 bases and 4 bases respectively, with 16 bases between them. The CDR3 DNA is TGTGCCACCAGTGAACCTGGGACACCCAGAGGAAACACCATATATTTT. Translating it yields CATSEPGTPRGNTIYF.

V usage is TRBV2 and J usage is TRBJ2-7, with D uncertain. This CDR3 spans 11 amino acids. V lost 3 bases to trimming and J lost 3 bases, with 3 bases between them. Germline assignment: CDR1 SNHLY and CDR2 FYNNEI. CDR3 sequence reads: CASSDSYEQYV. DNA for the CDR3: TGTGCCAGCAGTGATAGCTACGAGCAGTACGTC.

The table lists this clone with a few counts. This sequence joins TRBV5-4 and TRBJ2-7; 7 bases map to TRBD2. The CDR3 is 13 amino acids. Germline loops: CDR1 SGHNT, CDR2 YYREEE (reference sequence). CDR3 DNA: TGTGCTTATAAGACCCAAGCGGGAAGCGAGCAGTACGTC. Its translation: CAYKTQAGSEQYV.

CDR3 region: CASSLGASYEQYV. The CDR3 bases are TGTGCCAGCAGCTTAGGGGCCAGCTACGAGCAGTACGTC. The chain recombines TRBV7-2 with TRBJ2-7; unclear D gene. The V end lost 1 base, the J end lost 3 bases, and 7 bases lay between the germline ends. Germline CDR1 is SGHTA and CDR2 is FQGNSA. This CDR3 region has 13 residues.

The rearrangement joins TRBV9 to TRBJ1-6, with D possibly matching TRBD1 (6 bases). The CDR3 has 14 residues. V was cut by 0 bases and J by 11 bases, with 12 bases left in between. Germline CDR1 SGDLS, CDR2 YYNGEE. CDR3 sequence: CASSVEAGEAPLHF. The CDR3 region has the DNA TGTGCCAGCAGCGTAGAGGCAGGGGAAGCACCCCTCCACTTT.

This chain connects TRBV6-4 to TRBJ2-2; D is unresolved. This CDR3 spans 14 amino acids. Trimming took 4 bases from V and 4 from J, leaving 10 bases between them. The germline gives CDR1 MRHNA, CDR2 SNTAGT. CDR3 sequence reads: CASSAILGTGELFF. As DNA, the CDR3 is TGTGCCAGCAGTGCGATTCTCGGCACCGGGGAGCTGTTTTTT.

This clone was detected only a few times. V and J are TRBV11-2 and TRBJ2-1; 10 bases are shared with TRBD2. Trimming cost V 1 base and J 6 bases; bases outside gene matches: 6. The germline V gene has CDR1 SGHAT and CDR2 FQNNGV. This CDR3 has 16 amino acids. For the CDR3, the DNA is TGTGCCAGCAGCTTAGGCGTGGCTAGCGGGGGCAATGAGCAGTTCTTC. Protein: CASSLGVASGGNEQFF.

This chain links TRBV6-2 or TRBV6-3 with TRBJ1-5; 9 bases match TRBD1. Germline CDR1 MNHEY, CDR2 SVGEGT. CDR3 length equals 15 residues. V lost 4 bases to trimming and J lost 2 bases; unmatched junction nucleotides: 3. CDR3 sequence: CASSFDRGGNQPQHF. As DNA, the CDR3 is TGTGCCAGCAGTTTTGACAGGGGGGGCAATCAGCCCCAGCATTTT.

The chain recombines TRBV29-1 with TRBJ2-1, with 9 bases lining up with TRBD2. Germline V CDR1 and CDR2: SQVTM, ANQGSEA. The V and J ends lost 0 bases and 5 bases, in that order; junction bases with no gene match: 8. The CDR3 length is 16 residues. CDR3 amino acids: CSVEDRPTSGHNEQFF. In DNA form, the CDR3 reads TGCAGCGTTGAAGACCGGCCGACTAGCGGCCACAATGAGCAGTTCTTC.